This passage covers 21 T cell receptor beta chains from one sample sequenced in a study of cytomegalovirus exposure and HLA in healthy donors. PCR was performed using 60 Vbeta and 13 Jbeta primers. Libraries were prepared by immunoSEQ multiplex PCR; TCRdb keeps only in-frame clonotypes and omits some of them. The sample holds 90,000 to 110,000 clones, roughly 79% seen once. The sequenced sample consisted of PBMCs. All receptors derive from a male donor in good health and CMV-seronegative.

This clone was observed a few times. The V gene is TRBV11-3, the J gene TRBJ2-3; tentative D call: TRBD2 (6 bases). Trimming cost V 6 bases and J 5 bases, with 15 bases left between them. The germline CDR1 and CDR2 sequences are SGHNT and YENEEA. This CDR3 has 14 residues. In DNA, the CDR3 is TGTGCCAGCAGGCCTAGCGTGGGGGAAGATACGCAGTATTTT. Its protein is CASRPSVGEDTQYF.

This clone was recorded once. This chain links TRBV14 with TRBJ2-7, with TRBD2 matching 9 bases. The CDR3 length is 16 residues. V lost 2 bases, J lost 7 bases, and 12 bases stayed unmatched. Per the germline V gene, CDR1 is SGHDN and CDR2 is FVKESK. The CDR3 loop is CASSQYLSSGTHEQYF. CDR3 bases: TGTGCCAGCAGCCAATACTTGTCTAGCGGGACTCATGAGCAGTACTTC. Variable domain in full (rest from reference TRBV14 and TRBJ2-7): EAGVTQFPSHSVIEKGQTVTLRCDPISGHDNLYWYRRVMGKEIKFLLHFVKESKQDESGMPNNRFLAERTGGTYSTLKVQPAELEDSGVYFCASSQYLSSGTHEQYFGPGTRLTVT.

This clone was detected a few times. This chain connects TRBV4-3 to TRBJ1-3, with D possibly being TRBD1 (6 bases). The CDR3 extends over 15 amino acids. Germline V gene data show CDR1 as LGHNA and CDR2 as YSLEER. The V gene lost 4 bases and the J gene lost 0 bases, with 10 bases spanning the gap. CDR3 protein: CASSPDRFSGNTIYF. CDR3 coding DNA: TGCGCCAGCAGCCCGGACAGATTCTCTGGAAACACCATATATTTT.

This clone has only a few counts. J is TRBJ1-1 and V is TRBV5-6; D remains unclear. The germline CDR1 and CDR2 sequences are SGHDT and YYEEEE. Trimming pared 1 base from V and 6 bases from J, leaving 16 bases between. This CDR3 comprises 15 residues. The CDR3 sequence is CASSLSKGEEAEAFF. CDR3 coding DNA: TGTGCCAGCAGCTTGTCTAAGGGAGAGGAAGCTGAAGCTTTCTTT.

This clone has a handful of counts. The chain combines TRBV7-3 with TRBJ2-5; D is perhaps TRBD1 (6 bases). Germline assignment: CDR1 SGHTA and CDR2 FQGTGA. V was cut by 5 bases and J by 5 bases, with 12 bases left in between. This CDR3 has 13 residues. CDR3 in DNA: TGTGCCAGCAGCGCAGGACAGTCGGAGACCCAGTACTTC. Translating it yields CASSAGQSETQYF.

The table lists this clone with a few counts. The J gene is TRBJ2-1, the V gene TRBV6-4, with TRBD2 matching over 8 bases. This CDR3 is built from 16 residues. The V gene's germline CDR1 is MRHNA and CDR2 SNTAGT. The ends lost 0 bases at V and 1 base at J; junction bases unmatched: 2. The CDR3 nucleotides read TGTGCCAGCAGTGACTCCAAGCGGGGGTCCTACAATGAGCAGTTCTTC. Translated: CASSDSKRGSYNEQFF.

This clone was counted only a few times. This sequence joins TRBV27 and TRBJ1-1; 11 bases are a match to TRBD1. V lost 7 bases to trimming and J lost 3 bases; unmatched junction nucleotides: 13. In germline, CDR1 is MNHEY, CDR2 SMNVEV (reference sequence). The CDR3 consists of 17 residues. CDR3 amino acids: CASKILPGTGGDTEAFF. The CDR3 DNA reads as TGTGCCAGCAAAATACTCCCCGGGACAGGGGGTGACACTGAAGCTTTCTTT.

This sequence joins TRBV7-6 and TRBJ2-1; TRBD1 matches 8 bases. V dropped 3 bases and J dropped 0; count of bases not matched to a gene: 1. The CDR3 has 15 residues. Germline V CDR1 and CDR2: SGHVS, FNYEAQ. For the CDR3, the DNA is TGTGCCAGCAGCTTCGGACAGGGCTCCTACAATGAGCAGTTCTTC. This sequence encodes CASSFGQGSYNEQFF.

The chain has TRBV5-4 and TRBJ2-5; the D is unclear. The CDR3 runs to 14 residues. The ends were cut back, 4 bases at V and 0 bases at J, with 10 bases in the middle. Germline CDR1 is SGHNT and CDR2 is YYREEE (reference sequence). CDR3 bases: TGTGCCAGCAGCCAAGCATTAAACCAAGAGACCCAGTACTTC. This translates into CASSQALNQETQYF. The entire variable domain, with the rest obtained from reference TRBV5-4 and TRBJ2-5, is as follows: ETGVTQSPTHLIKTRGQQVTLRCSSQSGHNTVSWYQQALGQGPQFIFQYYREEENGRGNFPPRFSGLQFPNYSSELNVNALELDDSALYLCASSQALNQETQYFGPGTRLLVL.

The chain recombines TRBV30 with TRBJ2-1, with D perhaps matching TRBD2 (6 bases). Germline V gives CDR1 GTSNPN, CDR2 SVGIG (reference sequence). There are 15 residues in the CDR3. V gave up 3 bases and J gave up 1 base, with 13 bases separating them. CDR3 in DNA: TGTGCCTGGAGCGGGGGACGGGGGTCCTACAATGAGCAGTTCTTC. Translation: CAWSGGRGSYNEQFF.

This clone showed up just once. This sequence joins TRBV4-3 and TRBJ1-6, with a possible D match to TRBD1 (5 bases). The CDR3 is made up of 15 amino acids. CDR1 is LGHNA and CDR2 is YSLEER in the germline V gene. Trimming took off 4 bases at V and 7 bases at J, with 14 bases between the two ends. The CDR3 DNA sequence: TGCGCCAGCAGCCCGAAGGGACTGCACAATTCACCCCTCCACTTT. The encoded protein is CASSPKGLHNSPLHF.

This clone was recorded a few times. This chain links TRBV21-1 with TRBJ2-7; the table gives TRBD1 as D, unverified against the DNA. TRBV21-1 is a pseudogene. The CDR3 is 17 amino acids. Written as DNA, the CDR3 is TGTGCCAGCAGCAAAGCCGCAGGGGTGGGCCACTCCTACGAGCAGTACTTC. It specifies CASSKAAGVGHSYEQYF.

J is TRBJ2-1 and V is TRBV27; the D is unclear. The germline V and J ends were trimmed by 7 bases and 8 bases, with 15 bases remaining between them. Germline CDR1 reads MNHEY; CDR2 reads SMNVEV (reference sequence). The CDR3 length is 13 residues. The CDR3, as DNA: TGTGCCAGCACCTCACTCCACCCGCATGAGCAGTTCTTC. Protein product: CASTSLHPHEQFF.

The J gene is TRBJ2-3, the V gene TRBV6-5; D possibly corresponds to TRBD2 (5 bases). Germline V gives CDR1 MNHEY, CDR2 SVGAGI. The germline V and J ends were trimmed by 0 bases and 7 bases, with 17 bases remaining between them. CDR3 length: 16 amino acids. DNA for the CDR3: TGTGCCAGCAGTTACTCGAAATTCGGGGTCCCGAATACGCAGTATTTT. Protein product: CASSYSKFGVPNTQYF.

J is TRBJ1-1 and V is TRBV27; 7 bases align to TRBD1. The CDR3 covers 15 residues. Germline assignment: CDR1 MNHEY and CDR2 SMNVEV (reference sequence). V lost 0 bases, J lost 2 bases, and 3 bases stayed unmatched. DNA for the CDR3: TGTGCCAGCAGTTTATCCCCAGGGGGTAACACTGAAGCTTTCTTT. Its protein is CASSLSPGGNTEAFF.

The chain is built from TRBV25-1 and TRBJ2-1, with 14 positions matching TRBD2. The CDR3 spans 15 residues. Germline assignment: CDR1 MGHDK and CDR2 SYGVNS. After removal of 7 bases from V and 7 bases from J, the junction contained 6 bases not matched to a gene. The CDR3 loop is CASTQGTSGSNEQFF. CDR3 DNA sequence: TGTGCCAGCACCCAAGGGACTAGCGGGAGTAATGAGCAGTTCTTC.

The CDR3 loop reads CASSLVAGVGTDTQYF. The CDR3, as DNA: TGTGCCAGCAGCTTAGTAGCGGGAGTCGGGACAGATACGCAGTATTTT. The genes are TRBV11-3 and TRBJ2-3; 9 positions agree with TRBD2. The germline gives CDR1 SGHNT, CDR2 YENEEA. V lost 1 base, J lost 3 bases, and 5 bases stayed unmatched. This CDR3 is 16 amino acids long.

This clone showed up just a few times. The rearrangement uses TRBV10-3 and TRBJ2-2; D may be TRBD1 (5 bases). This CDR3 contains 17 residues. V lost 3 bases and J lost 0, with 14 bases in between. CDR1 and CDR2 from the germline V gene are ENHRY and SYGVKD. CDR3 sequence reads: CAISEHLQGANTGELFF. The CDR3 nucleotides read TGTGCCATCAGTGAACACCTACAAGGGGCGAACACCGGGGAGCTGTTTTTT.

CDR3 residues: CASSLIAGALYEQYF. CDR3 DNA: TGTGCCAGCAGTTTAATAGCGGGAGCTTTGTACGAGCAGTACTTC. This chain joins TRBV27 and TRBJ2-5, with 9 positions matching TRBD2. The tail of the sequence fits TRBJ2-7 better, so the J call may be wrong. The CDR3 has 15 amino acids. Germline loops: CDR1 MNHEY, CDR2 SMNVEV (reference sequence).

The chain links TRBV27 to TRBJ2-7, with D tentatively TRBD2 (5 bases). This CDR3 is 13 amino acids long. Germline CDR1 reads MNHEY; CDR2 reads SMNVEV (reference sequence). Trimming removed 2 bases from V and 5 bases from J, with 10 bases in between. The CDR3 reads CASSLSGSNEQYF. Written as DNA, the CDR3 is TGTGCCAGCAGTTTAAGTGGGAGTAACGAGCAGTACTTC.

The chain combines TRBV5-8 with TRBJ1-1; D unclear. The ends were cut back, 4 bases at V and 10 bases at J, with 17 bases in the middle. The V gene's germline CDR1 is SGHTS and CDR2 YDEGEE. The CDR3 has 13 residues. CDR3 in amino acids: CASSPGSPTGAFF. The CDR3 coding sequence is TGTGCCAGCAGCCCGGGATCCCCCACCGGAGCTTTCTTT.